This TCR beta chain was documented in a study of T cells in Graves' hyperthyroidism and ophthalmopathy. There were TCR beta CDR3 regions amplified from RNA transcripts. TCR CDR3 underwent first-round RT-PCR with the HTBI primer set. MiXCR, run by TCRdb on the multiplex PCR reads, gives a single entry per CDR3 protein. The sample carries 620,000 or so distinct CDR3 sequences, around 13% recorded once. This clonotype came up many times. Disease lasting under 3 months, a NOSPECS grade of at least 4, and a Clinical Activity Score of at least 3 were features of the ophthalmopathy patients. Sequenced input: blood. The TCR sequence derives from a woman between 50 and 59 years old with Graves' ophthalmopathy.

DNA of the CDR3: TGCAGCGTTGGGTTGTTGTGGGACAATAATGAGCAGTTCTTC. As protein: CSVGLLWDNNEQFF. The chain links TRBV29-1 to TRBJ2-1; the D gene is possibly TRBD1 (6 bases). This CDR3 has 14 residues. The germline V gene has CDR1 SQVTM and CDR2 ANQGSEA. V lost 4 bases and J 7 bases, leaving 17 bases between the germline ends.